The present TCR beta chain was sequenced within a study of shared clonotypes between healthy human individuals. CDR1 and CDR2 from the germline V gene are SNHLY and FYNNEI. Trimming removed 6 bases from V and 5 bases from J, with 19 bases in between. The CDR3 runs to 15 residues. Replicate PCRs for unsorted PBMC used roughly 300 ng DNA (approximately 31,000 T cell genomes). In the authors' workflow: From ImmunoSEQ came sequences covering only the junction and carrying no quality scores, so filtering differed. TCRdb keeps only in-frame clones here, not all; method: immunoSEQ multiplex PCR. From that table come the V and J calls and clone size; the DNA was used to work out D and trimming. This sample has 450,000 to 500,000 clones; about 82% occur once, and the top ten carry approximately 13%. Genomic DNA from unsorted samples was obtained from 70 million to 90 million PBMCs (per sample). This clone appeared once.

The sequencing input was PBMCs. The rearrangement uses TRBV2 and TRBJ1-1, with D possibly being TRBD1 (5 bases). The clonotype originates from a woman in her forties in good health. Some clones in this sample may be carry-over from other donors' samples. CDR3 in amino acids: CASSLRAGVRTEAFF. Written as DNA, the CDR3 is TGTGCCAGCAGCCTCAGGGCGGGGGTGCGGACTGAAGCTTTCTTT.